This is a list of T cell receptor beta chains from one sample in a study of post-analysis software for immune sequencing data. TCRdb re-called the PCR reads with MiXCR, one entry per CDR3 protein. The sample lists roughly 200,000 distinct CDR3 sequences, 29% seen once, with 3% to 3.5% in the top ten. The sample was blood. Receptors were obtained from a girl aged 2-17 years with multiple sclerosis. The CDR3 runs from the conserved cysteine through the conserved F or W. A D gene is named only where the DNA matches it firmly. Clone size is stated in some rows and not others, as once, few, many or a class when expanded.

J gene: TRBJ2-7; V gene: TRBV29-1; D gene: .; clone size: many; CDR3 protein: CSVRGMTGYEQYF; CDR3 DNA: TGCAGCGTCCGGGGGATGACAGGGTACGAGCAGTACTTC
J gene: TRBJ2-3; V gene: TRBV5-1; D gene: .; clone size: .; CDR3 protein: CASGPSPDTQYF; CDR3 DNA: TGCGCCAGCGGACCCTCCCCAGATACGCAGTATTTT
J gene: TRBJ2-1; V gene: TRBV7-8; D gene: TRBD2; clone size: few; CDR3 protein: CASSPGLAGALGEQFF; CDR3 DNA: TGTGCCAGCAGCCCGGGACTAGCGGGAGCCTTGGGGGAGCAGTTCTTC
J gene: TRBJ1-1; V gene: TRBV12-3/TRBV12-4; D gene: TRBD1; clone size: many; CDR3 protein: CASRHRGSAFF; CDR3 DNA: TGTGCCAGCAGACACAGGGGTTCAGCTTTCTTT
J gene: TRBJ1-5; V gene: TRBV20-1; D gene: .; clone size: few; CDR3 protein: CSAMGRGNQPQHF; CDR3 DNA: TGCAGTGCGATGGGACGCGGCAATCAGCCCCAGCATTTT
J gene: TRBJ2-2; V gene: TRBV12-3/TRBV12-4; D gene: .; clone size: .; CDR3 protein: CASSPGLSLGRNTGELFF; CDR3 DNA: TGTGCCAGCTCCCCCGGACTCTCTCTCGGGAGGAACACCGGGGAGCTGTTTTTT
J gene: TRBJ2-1; V gene: TRBV7-9; D gene: TRBD2; clone size: .; CDR3 protein: CASSSASGGQDNEQFF; CDR3 DNA: TGTGCCAGCAGCTCCGCTAGCGGGGGGCAGGACAATGAGCAGTTCTTC
J gene: TRBJ2-1; V gene: TRBV20-1; D gene: .; clone size: .; CDR3 protein: CSAAGGTPRWNEQFF; CDR3 DNA: TGCAGTGCAGCCGGCGGGACGCCGCGTTGGAATGAGCAGTTCTTC
J gene: TRBJ2-5; V gene: TRBV11-2; D gene: .; clone size: many; CDR3 protein: CASSWGDPRQETQYF; CDR3 DNA: TGTGCCAGCAGCTGGGGAGATCCTCGGCAAGAGACCCAGTACTTC
J gene: TRBJ2-5; V gene: TRBV28; D gene: .; clone size: .; CDR3 protein: CASSFPLAPTQYF; CDR3 DNA: TGTGCCAGCAGTTTCCCCCTAGCGCCTACGCAGTACTTC
J gene: TRBJ2-3; V gene: TRBV6-5; D gene: .; clone size: many; CDR3 protein: CASSYGRMLENTQYF; CDR3 DNA: TGTGCCAGCAGTTACGGACGGATGTTGGAGAATACGCAGTATTTT
J gene: TRBJ2-1; V gene: TRBV20-1; D gene: .; clone size: .; CDR3 protein: CSPLLGGANEQFF; CDR3 DNA: TGCAGTCCTCTCTTAGGGGGGGCTAATGAGCAGTTCTTC
J gene: TRBJ1-1; V gene: TRBV4-2; D gene: .; clone size: .; CDR3 protein: CASSQELNTEAFF; CDR3 DNA: TGTGCCAGCAGCCAAGAGTTGAACACTGAAGCTTTCTTT
J gene: TRBJ2-5; V gene: TRBV4-1; D gene: TRBD2; clone size: many; CDR3 protein: CASSPRGVYQETQYF; CDR3 DNA: TGCGCCAGCAGCCCCCGGGGGGTGTACCAAGAGACCCAGTACTTC
J gene: TRBJ1-1; V gene: TRBV7-9; D gene: TRBD1; clone size: few; CDR3 protein: CASSLVPGQGTEAFF; CDR3 DNA: TGTGCCAGCAGCTTAGTCCCGGGACAGGGAACTGAAGCTTTCTTT
J gene: TRBJ1-2; V gene: TRBV30; D gene: .; clone size: many; CDR3 protein: CAWSVIPLGVEGGYTF; CDR3 DNA: TGTGCCTGGAGTGTAATCCCGTTGGGGGTAGAAGGTGGCTACACCTTC
J gene: TRBJ1-2; V gene: TRBV19; D gene: .; clone size: .; CDR3 protein: CASTPRRYGYTF; CDR3 DNA: TGTGCCAGTACCCCGCGCAGATATGGCTACACCTTC
J gene: TRBJ2-5; V gene: TRBV3-1; D gene: .; clone size: .; CDR3 protein: CASSQAPETQYF; CDR3 DNA: TGTGCCAGCAGCCAAGCCCCAGAGACCCAGTACTTC
J gene: TRBJ2-3; V gene: TRBV11-1; D gene: TRBD1; clone size: many; CDR3 protein: CASSAGTGSTDTQYF; CDR3 DNA: TGTGCCAGCAGCGCGGGGACAGGGAGCACAGATACGCAGTATTTT
J gene: TRBJ1-5; V gene: TRBV4-1; D gene: .; clone size: .; CDR3 protein: CTSSRQANQPQHF; CDR3 DNA: TGCACCAGCAGTAGACAGGCCAATCAGCCCCAGCATTTT
J gene: TRBJ2-3; V gene: TRBV5-1; D gene: .; clone size: many; CDR3 protein: CASSLGMLLAPDTQYF; CDR3 DNA: TGCGCCAGCAGCTTGGGAATGTTGCTAGCCCCAGATACGCAGTATTTT
J gene: TRBJ2-1; V gene: TRBV7-8; D gene: TRBD2; clone size: .; CDR3 protein: CASSLGLAGNPLSPWFF; CDR3 DNA: TGTGCCAGCAGCTTGGGACTAGCGGGAAATCCCCTCTCCCCCTGGTTCTTC
J gene: TRBJ2-7; V gene: TRBV5-1; D gene: .; clone size: .; CDR3 protein: CASSFQGHEQYF; CDR3 DNA: TGCGCCAGCAGCTTTCAGGGCCACGAGCAGTACTTC
J gene: TRBJ1-6; V gene: TRBV28; D gene: .; clone size: few; CDR3 protein: CASSLGRTYNSPLHF; CDR3 DNA: TGTGCCAGCAGTTTAGGGCGCACCTATAATTCACCCCTCCACTTT
J gene: TRBJ2-5; V gene: TRBV7-3; D gene: TRBD2; clone size: .; CDR3 protein: CASSPTAGGEETQYF; CDR3 DNA: TGTGCCAGCAGCCCTACGGCGGGGGGCGAAGAGACCCAGTACTTC
J gene: TRBJ2-5; V gene: TRBV7-8; D gene: .; clone size: .; CDR3 protein: CASSLIAQGETQYF; CDR3 DNA: TGTGCCAGCAGCTTAATCGCGCAGGGAGAGACCCAGTACTTC
J gene: TRBJ1-5; V gene: TRBV5-1; D gene: TRBD1; clone size: many; CDR3 protein: CASSEGTGHQPQHF; CDR3 DNA: TGCGCCAGCAGCGAAGGGACAGGGCATCAGCCCCAGCATTTT
J gene: TRBJ2-7; V gene: TRBV7-9; D gene: TRBD2; clone size: many; CDR3 protein: CASSEGLAPGEQYF; CDR3 DNA: TGTGCCAGCAGCGAAGGACTAGCGCCAGGCGAGCAGTACTTC
J gene: TRBJ2-5; V gene: TRBV7-9; D gene: .; clone size: .; CDR3 protein: CASRPPETQYF; CDR3 DNA: TGTGCCAGCAGGCCCCCGGAGACCCAGTACTTC
J gene: TRBJ2-7; V gene: TRBV14; D gene: .; clone size: many; CDR3 protein: CASSQDRVKQYF; CDR3 DNA: TGTGCCAGCAGCCAAGATCGGGTAAAGCAGTACTTC
J gene: TRBJ2-3; V gene: TRBV28; D gene: TRBD1; clone size: many; CDR3 protein: CASTGQGAHTQYF; CDR3 DNA: TGTGCCAGCACGGGACAGGGGGCTCATACGCAGTATTTT
J gene: TRBJ1-1; V gene: TRBV29-1; D gene: .; clone size: many; CDR3 protein: CSVRQVLNTEAFF; CDR3 DNA: TGCAGCGTTCGACAGGTCTTGAACACTGAAGCTTTCTTT
J gene: TRBJ2-1; V gene: TRBV20-1; D gene: .; clone size: few; CDR3 protein: CSARSRDSGGYNEQFF; CDR3 DNA: TGCAGTGCTAGATCCCGGGACAGCGGGGGTTACAATGAGCAGTTCTTC
J gene: TRBJ1-1; V gene: TRBV6-6; D gene: TRBD1; clone size: .; CDR3 protein: CASREGQGDIRDTEAFF; CDR3 DNA: TGTGCCAGCAGGGAGGGACAGGGAGATATAAGAGACACTGAAGCTTTCTTT
J gene: TRBJ2-3; V gene: TRBV7-6; D gene: TRBD2; clone size: .; CDR3 protein: CASSLETSGGQYF; CDR3 DNA: TGTGCCAGCAGCTTAGAGACTAGCGGGGGACAGTATTTT
J gene: TRBJ1-1; V gene: TRBV20-1; D gene: .; clone size: .; CDR3 protein: CSAITELNTEAFF; CDR3 DNA: TGCAGTGCTATCACGGAACTGAACACTGAAGCTTTCTTT
J gene: TRBJ1-1; V gene: TRBV6-2/TRBV6-3; D gene: .; clone size: .; CDR3 protein: CASRNPGGLTEAFF; CDR3 DNA: TGTGCCAGCAGAAACCCCGGAGGTCTGACTGAAGCTTTCTTT
J gene: TRBJ1-2; V gene: TRBV19; D gene: .; clone size: once; CDR3 protein: CASSLGIEYGYTF; CDR3 DNA: TGTGCCAGTAGTCTGGGAATAGAATATGGCTACACCTTC
J gene: TRBJ1-2; V gene: TRBV30; D gene: TRBD1; clone size: .; CDR3 protein: CAWSIPTGAGYGYTF; CDR3 DNA: TGTGCCTGGAGTATCCCGACAGGGGCGGGCTATGGCTACACCTTC
J gene: TRBJ2-1; V gene: TRBV5-1; D gene: .; clone size: many; CDR3 protein: CASRATSPTYNEQFF; CDR3 DNA: TGCGCCAGCAGGGCCACTAGCCCCACGTACAATGAGCAGTTCTTC
J gene: TRBJ2-7; V gene: TRBV20-1; D gene: .; clone size: .; CDR3 protein: CSARGGAPREPYEQYF; CDR3 DNA: TGCAGTGCGCGAGGGGGAGCCCCACGAGAACCCTACGAGCAGTACTTC
J gene: TRBJ2-7; V gene: TRBV20-1; D gene: .; clone size: .; CDR3 protein: CSARVEGDTLYEQYF; CDR3 DNA: TGCAGTGCTAGAGTAGAGGGGGACACCCTCTACGAGCAGTACTTC
J gene: TRBJ2-7; V gene: TRBV20-1; D gene: .; clone size: few; CDR3 protein: CSARGARGRSYEQYF; CDR3 DNA: TGCAGTGCTAGAGGGGCCCGGGGGCGGTCCTACGAGCAGTACTTC
J gene: TRBJ1-5; V gene: TRBV20-1; D gene: .; clone size: .; CDR3 protein: CSARDLGGQLGQPQHF; CDR3 DNA: TGCAGTGCTAGAGATTTGGGGGGGCAATTAGGTCAGCCCCAGCATTTT
J gene: TRBJ2-1; V gene: TRBV10-2; D gene: .; clone size: .; CDR3 protein: CASSGLDPGETQFF; CDR3 DNA: TGCGCCAGCAGTGGCTTGGACCCCGGGGAGACCCAGTTCTTC
J gene: TRBJ2-1; V gene: TRBV28; D gene: TRBD1; clone size: once; CDR3 protein: CASRPGQANNEQFF; CDR3 DNA: TGTGCCAGCAGACCGGGACAGGCGAACAATGAGCAGTTCTTC
J gene: TRBJ1-2; V gene: TRBV18; D gene: TRBD1; clone size: .; CDR3 protein: CASSPPGQTSIGTF; CDR3 DNA: TGTGCCAGCTCACCGCCGGGACAGACCTCTATAGGCACCTTC
J gene: TRBJ1-5; V gene: TRBV12-3/TRBV12-4; D gene: .; clone size: few; CDR3 protein: CASSNSQGNQPQHF; CDR3 DNA: TGTGCCAGCAGCAACTCACAGGGTAATCAGCCCCAGCATTTT